One and the same sample provided the 28 T cell receptor beta chains below, sequenced in a study of a mutant IDH1 vaccine in newly diagnosed glioma. This sample's time point: week 11, during vaccination. With topical imiquimod, each dose of the vaccine consisted of 300 ug of mutant IDH1 20-mer peptide. The antigens these receptors bind are not known. The table came from immunoSEQ multiplex PCR; TCRdb's copy has only in-frame clones and leaves some out. The table includes about 60,000 clones, about 84% detected once. This material consisted of PBMCs, taken from a glioma patient whose treatment included an IDH1 peptide vaccine. The receptors stem from a man between 25 and 39 years old with glioma.

This clone was observed once. The chain links TRBV4-2 to TRBJ2-1; 14 nucleotides match TRBD2. Trimming took 4 bases from V and 5 from J; bases not matched to a gene: 13. From germline, CDR1 is LGHNA and CDR2 YNFKEQ. The CDR3 consists of 19 residues. CDR3 in DNA: TGTGCCAGCAGCCTACGACCTTTGGGACTAGCGGGAGTGGACAATGAGCAGTTCTTC. Protein: CASSLRPLGLAGVDNEQFF.

The genes are TRBV7-9 and TRBJ1-1, with unresolved D. V lost 3 bases and J lost 1, with 6 bases in between. The CDR3 contains 13 residues. Germline V gene data show CDR1 as SEHNR and CDR2 as FQNEAQ (reference sequence). The CDR3: CASSFVGNTEAFF. As DNA, the CDR3 is TGTGCCAGCAGCTTCGTCGGGAACACTGAAGCTTTCTTT.

This clone turned up a few times. V is TRBV6-4 and J is TRBJ2-1, with 11 bases aligning to TRBD2. Trimming removed 4 bases from V and 9 bases from J; junction bases left unmatched: 5. The germline gives CDR1 MRHNA, CDR2 SNTAGT. The CDR3 is 14 residues long. The CDR3 DNA reads as TGTGCCAGCAGTGTGCTAGCGGGAGGTTTTGAGCAGTTCTTC. Its translation: CASSVLAGGFEQFF.

The chain carries TRBV29-1 and TRBJ2-2; possibly TRBD2 for D (6 bases). The CDR3 length is 14 residues. Trimming pared 5 bases from V and 5 bases from J, leaving 15 bases between. Germline CDR1 and CDR2: SQVTM and ANQGSEA. In DNA, the CDR3 is TGCAGCGTTTATCCGGGAGTAAGGACCGGGGAGCTGTTTTTT. It specifies CSVYPGVRTGELFF.

This clone has more than one count but fewer than ten. J is TRBJ1-6 and V is TRBV28, with D tentatively TRBD1 (6 bases). The CDR3 is 17 amino acids. Per the germline V gene, CDR1 is MDHEN and CDR2 is SYDVKM. Trimming removed 4 bases at V and 3 bases at J, with 16 bases between. The CDR3 DNA sequence: TGTGCCAGCAGTTCAATCGAACAGGGATTCTATAATTCACCCCTCCACTTT. Encoded protein: CASSSIEQGFYNSPLHF.

This chain links TRBV13 with TRBJ2-5; 10 bases fit TRBD2. The CDR3 consists of 14 residues. CDR1 PRHDT and CDR2 FYEKMQ come from the germline V gene (reference sequence). The V gene end was trimmed by 7 bases and the J gene end by 3 bases; junction bases not matched to a gene: 5. This CDR3 reads CASKRAGGKETQYF. DNA for the CDR3: TGTGCCAGCAAACGAGCGGGAGGGAAAGAGACCCAGTACTTC.

The CDR3 nucleotides read TGCGCCAGCAGCCAGGGGGATAGGAGATTCAACTATGGCTACACCTTC. Translating gives CASSQGDRRFNYGYTF. V usage is TRBV4-1 and J usage is TRBJ1-2, with TRBD1 as a possible D gene (5 bases). Deletions cut 3 bases from V and 2 bases from J, with 16 bases between. Germline CDR1 is MGHRA and CDR2 is YSYEKL. The CDR3 totals 16 residues.

The rearrangement joins TRBV4-2 to TRBJ1-2; D gene unclear. CDR1 is LGHNA and CDR2 is YNFKEQ in the germline V gene. This CDR3 region has 16 residues. The V gene lost 4 bases and the J gene lost 0 bases, with 15 bases spanning the gap. CDR3 coding DNA: TGTGCCAGCAGCCCCGACGGACGAGAAGCTAACTATGGCTACACCTTC. It codes for CASSPDGREANYGYTF.

This clone was seen only once. The V and J genes are TRBV28 and TRBJ2-3, with 9 bases fitting TRBD1. Germline V gene sequence: CDR1 MDHEN, CDR2 SYDVKM. This CDR3 has 17 amino acids. V was pared by 4 bases and J by 2 bases, with 10 bases of the junction left unmatched. CDR3 region: CASSSPGQGEHTDTQYF. For the CDR3, the DNA is TGTGCCAGCAGTTCCCCGGGACAGGGAGAACACACAGATACGCAGTATTTT.

CDR3 nucleotides: TGTGCCAGCAGCCTCAGCGGTGACTCCTACAATGAGCAGTTCTTC. Its protein is CASSLSGDSYNEQFF. The V gene is TRBV5-4, the J gene TRBJ2-1; D might be TRBD2 (5 bases). This CDR3 has 15 residues. Germline V gives CDR1 SGHNT, CDR2 YYREEE (reference sequence). Trimming shortened V by 4 bases and J by 0 bases, and 11 bases separated the two germline ends.

This chain connects TRBV6-7 to TRBJ2-4; D not resolved. TRBV6-7 counts as an open reading frame of uncertain function. This CDR3 has 17 residues. Trimming cost V 0 bases and J 2 bases, with 14 bases left between them. The DNA of the CDR3 is TGTGCCAGCAGTTACTCACCCTCGAGTCGACCCAAAAACATTCAGTACTTC. As protein: CASSYSPSSRPKNIQYF.

Of note for this clone: A much bigger clone sits one base away, suggesting this may be a read error. V and J are TRBV27 and TRBJ2-2; D call uncertain. Trimming took 2 bases from V and 7 from J, leaving 8 bases between them. This CDR3 contains 13 residues. Germline V gene lookup returns CDR1 MNHEY and CDR2 SMNVEV (reference sequence). The CDR3 loop is CASSLLLIGELFF. CDR3 in DNA: TGTGCCAGCAGTTTACTCCTCATCGGGGAGCTGTTTTTT.

V usage is TRBV27 and J usage is TRBJ2-1; 12 positions agree with TRBD2. Germline CDR1 is MNHEY and CDR2 is SMNVEV (reference sequence). CDR3 length: 16 amino acids. The J segment lost 4 bases and the V segment lost 5 bases, leaving 6 bases of the junction unmatched. CDR3 DNA sequence: TGTGCCAGCAGTCCCCGGACTAGCGGGGTTTACAATGAGCAGTTCTTC. As protein: CASSPRTSGVYNEQFF.

This clone was observed once. This chain links TRBV9 with TRBJ2-1; 8 nucleotides align to TRBD2. The junction had 13 bases not matched to a gene; V was cut back by 4 bases and J by 7 bases. Germline-derived CDR1 and CDR2 are SGDLS and YYNGEE. The CDR3 loop spans 16 amino acids. CDR3 bases: TGTGCCAGCAGCCTCCACCGGACTAGCATGATGAATGAGCAGTTCTTC. Encoded protein: CASSLHRTSMMNEQFF.

Comments on this clone: Other nucleotide sequences in the sample specify the same CDR3. The V call is TRBV7-3, the J call TRBJ1-1, with a tentative D call TRBD1 (5 bases). V shed 1 base and J shed 0 bases, with 9 bases lying between them. The CDR3 spans 15 residues. The germline V gene has CDR1 SGHTA and CDR2 FQGTGA. The CDR3 is CASSLMGGLNTEAFF. The CDR3 region has the DNA TGTGCCAGCAGCTTAATGGGGGGATTGAACACTGAAGCTTTCTTT. The full variable domain, with the rest looked up from reference TRBV7-3 and TRBJ1-1, is GAGVSQTPSNKVTEKGKYVELRCDPISGHTALYWYRQSLGQGPEFLIYFQGTGAADDSGLPNDRFFAVRPEGSVSTLKIQRTERGDSAVYLCASSLMGGLNTEAFFGQGTRLTVV.

This chain joins TRBV5-6 and TRBJ2-1; perhaps TRBD2 as D (6 bases). V was cut by 4 bases and J by 0 bases, with 14 bases left in between. The germline V gene has CDR1 SGHDT and CDR2 YYEEEE. The CDR3 runs to 16 residues. The CDR3 spells CASSPPSGSSYNEQFF. The CDR3 DNA reads TGTGCCAGCAGCCCCCCGTCCGGGAGCTCCTACAATGAGCAGTTCTTC. Based on the CDR3 plus reference TRBV5-6 and TRBJ2-1, the full variable domain is DAGVTQSPTHLIKTRGQQVTLRCSPKSGHDTVSWYQQALGQGPQFIFQYYEEEERQRGNFPDRFSGHQFPNYSSELNVNALLLGDSALYLCASSPPSGSSYNEQFFGPGTRLTVL.

The chain combines TRBV5-4 with TRBJ1-2, with 10 positions matching TRBD1. The trim removed 6 bases at V and 7 bases at J, leaving 6 bases unmatched. CDR1 and CDR2 from the germline V gene are SGHNT and YYREEE (reference sequence). This CDR3 has 13 amino acids. The DNA of the CDR3 is TGTGCCAGCAATGGGGGACAGGGGAGTGGCTACACCTTC. Protein product: CASNGGQGSGYTF.

This clone is a singleton in its sample. This chain links TRBV7-9 with TRBJ1-2, with no clear D. V gave up 1 base and J gave up 4 bases, with 10 bases separating them. Germline V lookup: CDR1 SEHNR, CDR2 FQNEAQ (reference sequence). The CDR3 is made up of 14 amino acids. The DNA for the CDR3 is TGTGCCAGCAGCTTAGTAGGGCAGATCTATGGCTACACCTTC. Protein sequence: CASSLVGQIYGYTF.

This chain uses TRBV5-6 with TRBJ2-5, with 8 bases fitting TRBD1. There are 15 residues in the CDR3. The germline V gene encodes CDR1 SGHDT and CDR2 YYEEEE. The junction had 7 bases not matched to a gene; V was cut back by 1 base and J by 5 bases. CDR3 amino acids: CASSLLAGGDETQYF. As DNA, the CDR3 is TGTGCCAGCAGCTTGTTGGCAGGGGGCGATGAGACCCAGTACTTC.

This chain joins TRBV9 and TRBJ2-2; possibly TRBD1 for D (7 bases). Trimming cost V 0 bases and J 3 bases, with 12 bases left between them. Looked up from germline, CDR1 is SGDLS and CDR2 is YYNGEE. The CDR3 length is 16 residues. The CDR3 bases are TGTGCCAGCAGCGTAGCAGGGGGGCGGGACACCGGGGAGCTGTTTTTT. Protein: CASSVAGGRDTGELFF. The entire variable domain, with the rest obtained from reference TRBV9 and TRBJ2-2, is as follows: DSGVTQTPKHLITATGQRVTLRCSPRSGDLSVYWYQQSLDQGLQFLIQYYNGEERAKGNILERFSAQQFPDLHSELNLSSLELGDSALYFCASSVAGGRDTGELFFGEGSRLTVL.

The chain employs TRBV18 and TRBJ1-6; D gene uncertain. This CDR3 has 12 residues. Trimming cost V 10 bases and J 9 bases, with 13 bases left between them. Germline values: CDR1 KGHSH, CDR2 LQKENI. In nucleotides, the CDR3 is TGTGCCACCTCGGTAGACTTTTCACCCCTCCACTTT. Protein sequence: CATSVDFSPLHF.

The chain recombines TRBV5-5 with TRBJ2-3; D is uncertain. CDR3 length equals 11 residues. The germline V gene encodes CDR1 SGHKS and CDR2 YYEKEE (reference sequence). V shed 0 bases and J shed 8 bases, with 4 bases lying between them. CDR3 protein: CASSLDLTQYF. CDR3 bases: TGTGCCAGCAGCTTGGACCTTACGCAGTATTTT. Together with reference TRBV5-5 and TRBJ2-3, the CDR3 gives the full variable domain: DAGVTQSPTHLIKTRGQQVTLRCSPISGHKSVSWYQQVLGQGPQFIFQYYEKEERGRGNFPDRFSARQFPNYSSELNVNALLLGDSALYLCASSLDLTQYFGPGTRLTVL.

The chain carries TRBV7-3 and TRBJ2-2; no clear D gene. Trimming left V 2 bases short and J 5 bases short, with 6 bases between. The CDR3 length is 13 residues. CDR1 is SGHTA, CDR2 FQGTGA, per germline. CDR3 amino acids: CASSLAVTGELFF. As DNA, the CDR3 is TGTGCCAGCAGCTTAGCCGTTACCGGGGAGCTGTTTTTT. The whole variable domain, remainder taken from reference TRBV7-3 and TRBJ2-2, is GAGVSQTPSNKVTEKGKYVELRCDPISGHTALYWYRQSLGQGPEFLIYFQGTGAADDSGLPNDRFFAVRPEGSVSTLKIQRTERGDSAVYLCASSLAVTGELFFGEGSRLTVL.

J is TRBJ2-6 and V is TRBV6-6; D gene unclear. The CDR3 is made up of 16 amino acids. V was trimmed by 5 bases and J by 0 bases, leaving 11 bases between them. Looked up from germline, CDR1 is MNHNY and CDR2 is SVGAGI (reference sequence). The CDR3 reads CASSPQWASGANVLTF. The CDR3 region has the DNA TGTGCCAGCAGTCCTCAATGGGCCTCTGGGGCCAACGTCCTGACTTTC.

The CDR3 nucleotides read TGTGCCAGCAGTTTACCACCCCCCTATGGCTACACCTTC. This encodes CASSLPPPYGYTF. The chain couples TRBV28 to TRBJ1-2; D uncertain. This CDR3 comprises 13 residues. The V gene's germline CDR1 is MDHEN and CDR2 SYDVKM. The V gene lost 2 bases and the J gene lost 4 bases, with 8 bases spanning the gap.

The chain carries TRBV5-1 and TRBJ2-4, with D maybe TRBD1 (5 bases). This CDR3 is built from 16 residues. Trimming pared 5 bases from V and 7 bases from J, leaving 22 bases between. Per germline, CDR1 SGHRS and CDR2 YFSETQ. CDR3 protein: CASSPGQGSVLNIQYF. The CDR3 nucleotides read TGCGCCAGCAGTCCCGGCCAGGGAAGTGTATTGAACATTCAGTACTTC.

The genes are TRBV19 and TRBJ1-5; maybe TRBD1 (6 bases). V was cut by 3 bases and J by 3 bases, with 15 bases left in between. CDR3 size: 16 residues. From germline, CDR1 is LNHDA and CDR2 SQIVND (reference sequence). The CDR3 region is CASSIRQANDNQPQHF. The CDR3 bases are TGTGCCAGTAGTATTCGACAGGCTAATGACAATCAGCCCCAGCATTTT.

V and J are TRBV19 and TRBJ1-5; 7 bases line up with TRBD1. V gave up 5 bases and J gave up 10 bases; unmatched junction bases: 20. From germline, CDR1 is LNHDA and CDR2 SQIVND (reference sequence). The CDR3 is 17 residues long. CDR3 protein: CASSLITGVVGYNPQHF. The CDR3, as DNA: TGTGCCAGTAGTCTAATAACAGGGGTGGTTGGTTATAATCCCCAGCATTTT.